Given below is one T cell receptor (beta chain) in context. Its antigen remains unknown. The data were obtained in a study of cytomegalovirus exposure and HLA in healthy donors. Overall study results and limits: Most TCR beta V segments were productive about 87% or about 30% of the time in an earlier analysis. Analyses of presence/absence relied on an assumption of roughly uniform sequencing depth across donors. The Asian-associated ancestry cluster reportedly had fewer N-insertions than the approximately 690-donor mean in a later analysis.

The V end lost 5 bases, the J end lost 0 bases, and 17 bases lay between the germline ends. This CDR3 is 17 amino acids long. The germline V gene has CDR1 LNHDA and CDR2 SQIVND (reference sequence). The PCR was carried out with 60 Vbeta primers and 13 Jbeta primers. Measured with immunoSEQ multiplex PCR; TCRdb has only the in-frame clones, and not every one. This table holds about 110,000 clones, around 85% found once. Material for sequencing was PBMCs. This clonotype was sampled from a man aged 30 to 45 in good health and CMV-seropositive. The V call is TRBV19, the J call TRBJ1-3, with a possible D match to TRBD1 (6 bases). CDR3 sequence (DNA): TGTGCCAGTAGTCCTGTGACAGGCGTAAGCTCTGGAAACACCATATATTTT. Residues: CASSPVTGVSSGNTIYF.